Listed below are T cell receptor beta chains from one sample, sequenced in a study of blood T cell repertoires in COVID-19. TCRdb's copy holds only in-frame clones and misses some; the assay was immunoSEQ multiplex PCR. The sample lists tens of thousands of clones, approximately 87% occurring once. The material sequenced was peripheral blood. These receptors all stem from a human donor in a cohort sampled during active COVID-19. Both conserved end residues are part of each CDR3. The D gene is left open where the match is weak. Rows give clone size only sometimes, using once, few, many, or a class for an expanded clone.

v_gene: TRBV6-1; j_gene: TRBJ1-1; abundance: few; d_gene: .; CDR3aa: CASSEMWATEAFF; CDR3nt: TGTGCCAGCAGTGAAATGTGGGCAACTGAAGCTTTCTTT
v_gene: TRBV5-4; j_gene: TRBJ2-2; abundance: .; d_gene: TRBD2; CDR3aa: CASSPGLAGKDSTGELFF; CDR3nt: TGTGCCAGCAGCCCAGGACTAGCGGGGAAGGATAGCACCGGGGAGCTGTTTTTT
v_gene: TRBV6-5; j_gene: TRBJ2-5; abundance: .; d_gene: .; CDR3aa: CASSSRGGLETQYF; CDR3nt: TGTGCCAGCAGTTCCCGTGGGGGCTTGGAGACCCAGTACTTC
v_gene: TRBV30; j_gene: TRBJ1-1; abundance: .; d_gene: .; CDR3aa: CAWNRVQNTEAFF; CDR3nt: TGTGCCTGGAACAGGGTGCAGAACACTGAAGCTTTCTTT
v_gene: TRBV12-3/TRBV12-4; j_gene: TRBJ1-1; abundance: .; d_gene: .; CDR3aa: CASSIGANTEAFF; CDR3nt: TGTGCCAGCAGTATCGGAGCGAACACTGAAGCTTTCTTT
v_gene: TRBV3-1/TRBV3-2; j_gene: TRBJ1-4; abundance: .; d_gene: .; CDR3aa: CASSQGRTATNEKLFF; CDR3nt: TGTGCCAGCAGCCAGGGCAGAACTGCAACTAATGAAAAACTGTTTTTT
v_gene: TRBV2; j_gene: TRBJ1-5; abundance: .; d_gene: .; CDR3aa: CASSVRGSNQPQHF; CDR3nt: TGTGCCAGCAGTGTCCGAGGCTCCAATCAGCCCCAGCATTTT
v_gene: TRBV30; j_gene: TRBJ2-3; abundance: .; d_gene: .; CDR3aa: CAWSVYSRDTQYF; CDR3nt: TGTGCCTGGAGTGTATATTCGCGAGATACGCAGTATTTT
v_gene: TRBV7-2; j_gene: TRBJ2-2; abundance: .; d_gene: .; CDR3aa: CASSLAAGVTTGELFF; CDR3nt: TGTGCCAGCAGCTTAGCCGCAGGGGTAACGACCGGGGAGCTGTTTTTT
v_gene: TRBV30; j_gene: TRBJ1-1; abundance: .; d_gene: .; CDR3aa: CACERNTEAFF; CDR3nt: TGTGCCTGCGAGAGGAACACTGAAGCTTTCTTT
v_gene: TRBV7-2; j_gene: TRBJ2-7; abundance: .; d_gene: TRBD1; CDR3aa: CASSYRGYYEQYF; CDR3nt: TGTGCCAGCAGCTACAGGGGATACTACGAGCAGTACTTC
v_gene: TRBV6-2/TRBV6-3; j_gene: TRBJ1-1; abundance: .; d_gene: .; CDR3aa: CASSYTGLTEAFF; CDR3nt: TGTGCCAGCAGTTACACGGGGTTAACTGAAGCTTTCTTT
v_gene: TRBV28; j_gene: TRBJ1-6; abundance: .; d_gene: TRBD1; CDR3aa: CASIHRGENSPLHF; CDR3nt: TGTGCCAGCATCCACAGGGGGGAGAATTCACCCCTCCACTTT
v_gene: TRBV21-1; j_gene: TRBJ1-2; abundance: once; d_gene: .; CDR3aa: CASSEDRGNYGYTF; CDR3nt: TGTGCCAGCAGCGAAGACAGGGGGAACTATGGCTACACCTTC
v_gene: TRBV7-2; j_gene: TRBJ1-1; abundance: .; d_gene: .; CDR3aa: CASSLSRVVNAEAFF; CDR3nt: TGTGCCAGCAGCTTAAGTCGGGTGGTCAACGCTGAAGCTTTCTTT
v_gene: TRBV30; j_gene: TRBJ2-7; abundance: .; d_gene: .; CDR3aa: CAWTAGLEGEQYF; CDR3nt: TGTGCCTGGACTGCGGGACTCGAGGGAGAGCAGTACTTC
v_gene: TRBV30; j_gene: TRBJ1-4; abundance: few; d_gene: TRBD1; CDR3aa: CAWSVGQGTEKLFF; CDR3nt: TGTGCCTGGAGTGTAGGACAGGGTACTGAAAAACTGTTTTTT
v_gene: TRBV7-9; j_gene: TRBJ2-6; abundance: once; d_gene: TRBD1; CDR3aa: CASKGDRGLFSSGANVLTF; CDR3nt: TGTGCCAGCAAGGGGGACAGGGGTCTATTTAGCTCTGGGGCCAACGTCCTGACTTTC
v_gene: TRBV20-1; j_gene: TRBJ2-1; abundance: .; d_gene: TRBD1; CDR3aa: CSASTGQGNEQFF; CDR3nt: TGCAGTGCTAGTACGGGACAGGGCAATGAGCAGTTCTTC
v_gene: TRBV6-5; j_gene: TRBJ1-5; abundance: once; d_gene: TRBD1; CDR3aa: CASSYSQGAPQPQHF; CDR3nt: TGTGCCAGCAGTTACTCGCAGGGGGCGCCTCAGCCCCAGCATTTT
v_gene: TRBV12-5; j_gene: TRBJ1-1; abundance: .; d_gene: .; CDR3aa: CASGIQGRLDEAFF; CDR3nt: TGTGCTAGTGGGATACAGGGCCGGTTGGATGAAGCTTTCTTT
v_gene: TRBV11-3; j_gene: TRBJ2-2; abundance: .; d_gene: TRBD2; CDR3aa: CASSFPRGGTAGELFF; CDR3nt: TGTGCCAGCAGCTTCCCCCGGGGGGGGACGGCCGGGGAGCTGTTTTTT